These 10 T cell receptor beta chains originate from one sample sequenced in a study of T cells in localized non-small cell lung cancer. Assay used: immunoSEQ multiplex PCR; TCRdb lists only in-frame clones, some missing. The profile shows 35,000 or so clones, 75% to 90% of them singletons. The specimen was peripheral blood, collected before any cancer treatment. Source of these receptors: a woman between 40 and 69 years old with stage I lung adenocarcinoma.

The chain employs TRBV11-1 and TRBJ2-1; D could derive from TRBD1 or TRBD2 (6 bases each). The CDR3 is 16 amino acids. V lost 1 base to trimming and J lost 7 bases, with 17 bases between them. CDR1 SGHAT and CDR2 FQDESV come from the germline V gene (reference sequence). The CDR3 spells CASSLVGGGIGNEQFF. Here the CDR3 DNA reads TGTGCCAGCAGCTTAGTAGGAGGGGGTATTGGGAATGAGCAGTTCTTC. The variable domain in full, completed from reference TRBV11-1 and TRBJ2-1, reads EAEVAQSPRYKITEKSQAVAFWCDPISGHATLYWYRQILGQGPELLVQFQDESVVDDSQLPKDRFSAERLKGVDSTLKIQPAELGDSAMYLCASSLVGGGIGNEQFFGPGTRLTVL.

This clone came up once. The V gene is TRBV29-1, the J gene TRBJ2-5; D perhaps matches TRBD2 (6 bases). Germline V lookup: CDR1 SQVTM, CDR2 ANQGSEA. The CDR3 length is 14 residues. The V and J ends lost 2 bases and 5 bases respectively, with 15 bases between them. CDR3 protein: CSVETAPGGETQYF. The CDR3 coding sequence is TGCAGCGTTGAAACAGCCCCTGGAGGGGAGACCCAGTACTTC.

The chain carries TRBV27 and TRBJ2-3; D perhaps matches TRBD1 (5 bases). The germline gives CDR1 MNHEY, CDR2 SMNVEV (reference sequence). Deletions cut 6 bases from V and 5 bases from J, with 18 bases between. CDR3 length: 15 amino acids. The CDR3 here is CASRSWGRVGDTQYF. CDR3 nucleotides: TGTGCCAGCAGGTCCTGGGGCAGGGTTGGAGATACGCAGTATTTT.

This chain links TRBV28 with TRBJ1-5, with D perhaps matching TRBD1 (5 bases). Trimming took off 5 bases at V and 0 bases at J, with 8 bases between the two ends. The CDR3 sequence is 14 residues long. The germline gives CDR1 MDHEN, CDR2 SYDVKM. CDR3: CASSRQYSNQPQHF. Written as DNA, the CDR3 is TGTGCCAGCAGTCGACAGTATAGCAATCAGCCCCAGCATTTT.

The chain employs TRBV9 and TRBJ2-7; D is uncertain. V lost 0 bases and J lost 3, with 16 bases in between. The germline V gene has CDR1 SGDLS and CDR2 YYNGEE. The CDR3 spans 16 residues. CDR3 protein: CASSVADIDLGYEQYF. The CDR3 DNA sequence: TGTGCCAGCAGCGTAGCCGACATCGATTTGGGCTACGAGCAGTACTTC.

This rearrangement joins TRBV5-6 to TRBJ2-5; tentatively, D is TRBD1 (5 bases). V was pared by 0 bases and J by 2 bases, with 11 bases between. There are 15 residues in the CDR3. Germline CDR1 SGHDT, CDR2 YYEEEE. CDR3: CASSLEWGSQETQYF. Written as DNA, the CDR3 is TGTGCCAGCAGCTTGGAGTGGGGCAGTCAAGAGACCCAGTACTTC.

The rearrangement links TRBV19 to TRBJ2-5; weak D call: TRBD2 (6 bases). This CDR3 has 14 residues. Germline-derived CDR1 and CDR2 are LNHDA and SQIVND (reference sequence). V lost 5 bases and J 4 bases, leaving 14 bases between the germline ends. The CDR3 is CASSAPGVRETQYF. In DNA, the CDR3 is TGTGCCAGTAGTGCACCGGGGGTGCGAGAGACCCAGTACTTC. The full variable domain, rest sourced from reference TRBV19 and TRBJ2-5, is DGGITQSPKYLFRKEGQNVTLSCEQNLNHDAMYWYRQDPGQGLRLIYYSQIVNDFQKGDIAEGYSVSREKKESFPLTVTSAQKNPTAFYLCASSAPGVRETQYFGPGTRLLVL.

The gene calls are TRBV10-3 and TRBJ2-6; 9 bases are shared with TRBD1. There are 17 residues in the CDR3. Germline CDR1 ENHRY, CDR2 SYGVKD. V lost 6 bases, J lost 2 bases, and 8 bases stayed unmatched. The CDR3 region has the DNA TGTGCCATCAGCGGGGAACAGGGGGCGCCTGGGGCCAACGTCCTGACTTTC. Protein sequence: CAISGEQGAPGANVLTF.

V and J are TRBV21-1 and TRBJ2-7; whether TRBD1, the table's D call, matches the DNA was not checked. TRBV21-1 counts as a pseudogene. CDR3 size: 16 residues. DNA of the CDR3: TGTGCCAGCAGCAACAGCCCCGGGACAGGGTTTCACGAGCAGTACTTC. It encodes CASSNSPGTGFHEQYF.

This clone is medium-sized (0.01 to 0.1%) in the sample. V is TRBV7-6 and J is TRBJ2-3, with 10 nucleotides matching TRBD2. CDR1 and CDR2 from the germline V gene are SGHVS and FNYEAQ. The CDR3 loop spans 14 amino acids. V dropped 3 bases and J dropped 4; count of bases not matched to a gene: 1. DNA of the CDR3: TGTGCCAGCAGCTTGGGGACTAGCGCAGATACGCAGTATTTT. Its protein is CASSLGTSADTQYF.